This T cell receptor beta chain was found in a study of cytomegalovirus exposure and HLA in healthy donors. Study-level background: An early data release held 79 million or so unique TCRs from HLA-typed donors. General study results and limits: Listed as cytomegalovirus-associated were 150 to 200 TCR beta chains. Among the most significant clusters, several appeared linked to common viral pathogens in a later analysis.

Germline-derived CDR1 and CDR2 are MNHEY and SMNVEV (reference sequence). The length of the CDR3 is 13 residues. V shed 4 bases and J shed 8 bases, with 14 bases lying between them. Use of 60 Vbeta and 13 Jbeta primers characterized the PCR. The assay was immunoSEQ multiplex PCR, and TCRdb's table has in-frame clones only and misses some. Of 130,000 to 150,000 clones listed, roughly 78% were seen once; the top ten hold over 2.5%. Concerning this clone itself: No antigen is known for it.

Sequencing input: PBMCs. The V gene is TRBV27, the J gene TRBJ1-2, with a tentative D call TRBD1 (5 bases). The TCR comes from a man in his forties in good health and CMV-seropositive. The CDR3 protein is CASSSGLWGGYTF. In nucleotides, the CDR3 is TGTGCCAGCAGTTCGGGACTTTGGGGAGGCTACACCTTC.